A selection of T cell receptor beta chains follows, all from one sample in a study of OX40 agonist ivuxolimab in advanced cancers. Clones were sequenced by immunoSEQ multiplex PCR, and TCRdb holds only the in-frame ones, with some missing. The repertoire holds 30,000 or so clones, about 80% seen once, with roughly 22% in the top ten. The input for sequencing was CD4+ or CD8+ T cells sorted from blood, taken in a trial of the OX40 agonist ivuxolimab. All receptors come from an adult with an advanced solid tumor such as melanoma, head and neck, liver or kidney cancer. Each CDR3 is given with its conserved first and last residue. Each record gives: J gene, V gene, D gene, clone size, CDR3 DNA, CDR3 protein. D genes are given only for firm matches. Clone size, where shown, is once, few, many, or a class for clones that have expanded.

TRBJ2-3	TRBV18	TRBD2	.	TGTGCCAGCTCACCAAAGCTAGCGGGGGTGATAGATACGCAGTATTTT	CASSPKLAGVIDTQYF
TRBJ1-2	TRBV30	.	once	TGTGCCTGGAGTTTAGCTACGGCCCGGTATGGCTACACCTTC	CAWSLATARYGYTF
TRBJ1-4	TRBV5-6	TRBD1	.	TGTGCCAGCAGCTGGAGGGACAGTAATGAAAAACTGTTTTTT	CASSWRDSNEKLFF
TRBJ1-6	TRBV4-1	.	.	TGCGCCAGCAGCCAAGGGGGGAGGTGGTCACCCCTCCACTTT	CASSQGGRWSPLHF
TRBJ1-4	TRBV10-3	TRBD1	once	TGTGCCATCAGTGCCAGGGGGCCGTCTAATGAAAAACTGTTTTTT	CAISARGPSNEKLFF
TRBJ2-7	TRBV6-6	.	.	TGTGCCAGCAGTTCGGGGATAGCCTACGAGCAGTACTTC	CASSSGIAYEQYF
TRBJ2-3	TRBV27	TRBD2	.	TGTGCCAGCAGCCCAAGCGGGAGCTCAGATACGCAGTATTTT	CASSPSGSSDTQYF
TRBJ2-7	TRBV2	TRBD1	.	TGTGCCAGCACCAGGGGGCTGGGCGAGCAGTACTTC	CASTRGLGEQYF
TRBJ1-2	TRBV30	.	once	TGTGCCTGGAGTGCGGGCTATGGCTACACCTTC	CAWSAGYGYTF
TRBJ1-3	TRBV27	.	.	TGTGCCAGCAGTCCACAGGGCTGGGCTGGAAACACCATATATTTT	CASSPQGWAGNTIYF
TRBJ1-3	TRBV19	.	.	TGTGCCAGTAGTATAGCAGGGACTGGAAACACCATATATTTT	CASSIAGTGNTIYF
TRBJ2-1	TRBV4-1	.	.	TGCGCCAGCAGCCCGGACACCTACAATGAGCAGTTCTTC	CASSPDTYNEQFF
TRBJ2-3	TRBV19	TRBD2	.	TGTGCCAGTAGTATAGGGACTAGCGGCTTCACAGATACGCAGTATTTT	CASSIGTSGFTDTQYF
TRBJ2-5	TRBV7-9	.	.	TGTGCCAGCAGCTCACCCCGGGAGTCGGTGGGACCTCAAGAGACCCAGTACTTC	CASSSPRESVGPQETQYF
TRBJ1-1	TRBV7-9	.	.	TGTGCCAGCAGCTTGGATCACAACACTGAAGCTTTCTTT	CASSLDHNTEAFF
TRBJ2-1	TRBV4-1	TRBD2	.	TGCGCCAGCAGCCAACCTAGCGGGGGGCCCAGCTCCTACAATGAGCAGTTCTTC	CASSQPSGGPSSYNEQFF
TRBJ2-2	TRBV4-1	.	.	TGCGCCAGCAGCCAAGTTAACACCGGGGAGCTGCTTTTT	CASSQVNTGELLF
TRBJ1-2	TRBV28	TRBD1	.	TGTGCCAGCAGTTACAGGGGTAATACAAATGGTGGCTACACCTTC	CASSYRGNTNGGYTF
TRBJ1-2	TRBV7-3	TRBD1	medium-sized	TGTGCCAGCAGCTTAACTGGGACAGGGCTTAGTTTTAATGACTATGGCTACACCTTC	CASSLTGTGLSFNDYGYTF
TRBJ2-7	TRBV10-3	.	.	TGTGCCATCAGTGAGACAAATTCCTACGAGCAGTACTTC	CAISETNSYEQYF
TRBJ2-3	TRBV7-3	TRBD1	.	TGTGCCAGCAGCCCCGGTTGGGACAGGCAATGGGATACGCAGTATTTT	CASSPGWDRQWDTQYF
TRBJ1-2	TRBV28	.	.	TGTGCCAGCAGTTCAGGACGGAGCCCAGACCTTCCCTATGGCTACACCTTC	CASSSGRSPDLPYGYTF
TRBJ2-3	TRBV6-4	TRBD2	.	TGTGCCAGCAGTGACGAAGCGGGGGCCAGCACAGATACGCAGTATTTT	CASSDEAGASTDTQYF
TRBJ2-3	TRBV11-2	TRBD2	.	TGTGCCAGCAGCGCGATAGCGGGGCTACCCACAGATACGCAGTATTTT	CASSAIAGLPTDTQYF
TRBJ1-5	TRBV7-2	TRBD1	few	TGTGCCAGCAGCTTCGGGACAGATCAGCCCCAGCATTTT	CASSFGTDQPQHF
TRBJ2-6	TRBV7-9	TRBD1	.	TGTGCCAGCAGCACCCGGCTGACAGGGAGCTCTGGGGCCAACGTCCTGACTTTC	CASSTRLTGSSGANVLTF
TRBJ2-4	TRBV2	TRBD1	.	TGTGCCAGCAGTGAACAGGGGGCGTACATTCAGTACTTC	CASSEQGAYIQYF
TRBJ2-7	TRBV11-2	.	.	TGTGCCAGCAGCTTAGTAGGGGGTAGTAACTACGAGCAGTACTTC	CASSLVGGSNYEQYF
TRBJ1-5	TRBV6-5	.	.	TGTGCCAGCAGTTACGTGGGTATCCAGCATTTT	CASSYVGIQHF
TRBJ1-1	TRBV7-9	.	few	TGTGCCAGCATAGGGGGGGAGGCAGGGCGGAACACTGAAGCTTTCTTT	CASIGGEAGRNTEAFF
TRBJ2-5	TRBV7-9	.	once	TGTGCCAGCAGCTTAGGTAATTTCGGGACAGAGACCCAGTACTTC	CASSLGNFGTETQYF
TRBJ2-6	TRBV25-1	.	.	TGTGCCAGCACTCAAGGGTCTGGGGCCAACGTCCTGACTTTC	CASTQGSGANVLTF
TRBJ1-1	TRBV9	.	.	TGTGCCAGCAGCGTAGCGGGGGGGGGCCTGAACACTGAAGCTTTCTTT	CASSVAGGGLNTEAFF
TRBJ1-1	TRBV5-6	.	.	TGTGCCAGCAGCTTGGGATGGGGGACTGAAGCTTTCTTT	CASSLGWGTEAFF
TRBJ1-6	TRBV28	TRBD1	once	TGTGCCAGCAGTAACGACAGGGGACTCTATAATTCACCCCTCCACTTT	CASSNDRGLYNSPLHF
TRBJ2-4	TRBV2	.	.	TGTGCCAGCAGTGACTTAGAAAACATTCAGTACTTC	CASSDLENIQYF
TRBJ2-3	TRBV5-4	.	.	TGTGCCAGCAGCACCCGCACAGATACGCAGTATTTT	CASSTRTDTQYF
TRBJ1-2	TRBV15	.	.	TGTGCCACCAGCAGGGCGGGAGGGCAAGGCTACACCTTC	CATSRAGGQGYTF
TRBJ1-6	TRBV2	TRBD1	.	TGTGCCAGCAGTTCACAGGGGGCGACAGTTAGTTCACCCCTCCACTTT	CASSSQGATVSSPLHF
TRBJ2-2	TRBV5-1	TRBD2	.	TGCGCCAGCAGCTTGCAGCGGGGGGAAGGTGGCGGGGAGCTGTTTTTT	CASSLQRGEGGGELFF
TRBJ1-4	TRBV18	TRBD1	.	TGTGCCAGCTCACAGACAGGGACCCGTGAAAAACTGTTTTTT	CASSQTGTREKLFF
TRBJ1-2	TRBV7-3	.	.	TGTGCCAGCAGCTTCGGGACGGGGGGACTTGGCTACACCTTC	CASSFGTGGLGYTF
TRBJ1-4	TRBV7-9	TRBD1	.	TGTGCCAGCAGCTTGGGACAGGGGGACGAAAAACTGTTTTTT	CASSLGQGDEKLFF
TRBJ2-1	TRBV4-3	TRBD2	few	TGCGCCAGCGGGAAACTAGCGGGAGGGTCTTGGGGCGGTCACAATGAGCAGTTCTTC	CASGKLAGGSWGGHNEQFF
TRBJ2-5	TRBV5-5	TRBD1	.	TGTGCCAGCAGCTTCAGACAGGGTGAGGGAGAGACCCAGTACTTC	CASSFRQGEGETQYF
TRBJ2-7	TRBV27	.	.	TGTGCCAGCAGTTTATCTCCCTCCTACGAGCAGTACTTC	CASSLSPSYEQYF
TRBJ1-1	TRBV9	.	.	TGTGCCAGCAGCGTTGGGCCAGGGGACACTGAAGCTTTCTTT	CASSVGPGDTEAFF
TRBJ2-5	TRBV6-5	.	.	TGTGCCAGCAGTGCCCGGGCGGTTCCTTGGGAGACCCAGTACTTC	CASSARAVPWETQYF
TRBJ2-7	TRBV9	.	.	TGTGCCAGCAGCGTAGGTGCGGGGTATTTCTCCGAGCAGTACTTC	CASSVGAGYFSEQYF
TRBJ1-2	TRBV2	TRBD1	.	TGTGCCAGCACCCCGGGACAGGGAGATAACTATGGCTACACCTTC	CASTPGQGDNYGYTF
TRBJ2-1	TRBV11-2	.	.	TGTGCCAGCAGCCCCGACCGGGCCCGGGATGAGCAGTTCTTC	CASSPDRARDEQFF
TRBJ2-1	TRBV7-9	TRBD2	.	TGTGCCAGCAGCTTACCTCCCCGACTAGCGGGAAAGGAGAATGAGCAGTTCTTC	CASSLPPRLAGKENEQFF
TRBJ1-1	TRBV4-3	.	.	TGCGCCAGCAGCCAAGCGATATTTGAACGCTTGAACACTGAAGCTTTCTTT	CASSQAIFERLNTEAFF
TRBJ2-7	TRBV15	TRBD1	.	TGTGCCACCAGCAAAGCAACCCGGGACAGGACCTACGAGCAGTACTTC	CATSKATRDRTYEQYF
TRBJ1-2	TRBV5-6	.	.	TGTGCCAGCAGCTTGGGTTTAACGCCGATAGGGGGAACGTATGGCTACACCTTC	CASSLGLTPIGGTYGYTF